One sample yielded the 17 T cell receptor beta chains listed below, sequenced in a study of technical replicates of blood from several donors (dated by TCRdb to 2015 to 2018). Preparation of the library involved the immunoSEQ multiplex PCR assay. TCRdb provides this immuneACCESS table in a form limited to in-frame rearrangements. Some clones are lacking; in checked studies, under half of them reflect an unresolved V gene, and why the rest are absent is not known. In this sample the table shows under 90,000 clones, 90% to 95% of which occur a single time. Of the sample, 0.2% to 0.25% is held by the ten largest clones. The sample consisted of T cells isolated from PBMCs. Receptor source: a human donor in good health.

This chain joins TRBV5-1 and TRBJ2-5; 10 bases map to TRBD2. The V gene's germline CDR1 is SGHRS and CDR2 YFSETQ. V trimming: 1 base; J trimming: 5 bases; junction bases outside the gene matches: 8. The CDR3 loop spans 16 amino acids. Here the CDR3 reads CASSLRTSGGGETQYF. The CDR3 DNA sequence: TGCGCCAGCAGCTTGAGGACTAGCGGAGGGGGGGAGACCCAGTACTTC.

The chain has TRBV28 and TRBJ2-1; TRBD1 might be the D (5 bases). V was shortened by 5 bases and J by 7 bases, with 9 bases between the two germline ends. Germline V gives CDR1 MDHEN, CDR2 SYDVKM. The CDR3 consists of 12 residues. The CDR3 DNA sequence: TGTGCCAGCAGTAGACAGTTTAATGAGCAGTTCTTC. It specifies CASSRQFNEQFF.

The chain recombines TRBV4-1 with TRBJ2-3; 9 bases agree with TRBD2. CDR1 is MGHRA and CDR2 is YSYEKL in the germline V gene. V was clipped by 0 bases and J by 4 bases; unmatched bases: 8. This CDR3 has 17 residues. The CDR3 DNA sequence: TGCGCCAGCAGCCAAGAACAGAGCGGGGGGCACTCAGATACGCAGTATTTT. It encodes CASSQEQSGGHSDTQYF.

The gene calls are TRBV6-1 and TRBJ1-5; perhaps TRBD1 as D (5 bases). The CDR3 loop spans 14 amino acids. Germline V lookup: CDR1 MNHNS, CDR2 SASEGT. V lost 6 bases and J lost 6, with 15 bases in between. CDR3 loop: CASSPGGSFQPQHF. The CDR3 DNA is TGTGCCAGCAGCCCGGGGGGTTCCTTTCAGCCCCAGCATTTT.

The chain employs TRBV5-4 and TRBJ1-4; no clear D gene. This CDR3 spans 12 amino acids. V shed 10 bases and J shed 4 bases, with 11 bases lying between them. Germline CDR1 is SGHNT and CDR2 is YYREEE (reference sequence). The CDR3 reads CACHGGNEKLFF. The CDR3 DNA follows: TGTGCCTGCCATGGAGGTAATGAAAAACTGTTTTTT.

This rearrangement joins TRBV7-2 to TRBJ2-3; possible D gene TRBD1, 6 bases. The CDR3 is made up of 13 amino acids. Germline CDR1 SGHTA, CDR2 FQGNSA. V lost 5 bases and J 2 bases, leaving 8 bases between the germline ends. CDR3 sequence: CASSQGPTDTQYF. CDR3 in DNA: TGTGCCAGCAGCCAGGGGCCCACAGATACGCAGTATTTT.

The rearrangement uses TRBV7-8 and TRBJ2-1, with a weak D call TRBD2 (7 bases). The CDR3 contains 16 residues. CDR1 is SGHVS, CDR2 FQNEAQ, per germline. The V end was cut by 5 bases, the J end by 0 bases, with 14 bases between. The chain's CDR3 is CASSRSRGGSYNEQFF. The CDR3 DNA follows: TGTGCCAGCAGCAGAAGTAGGGGGGGCTCCTACAATGAGCAGTTCTTC.

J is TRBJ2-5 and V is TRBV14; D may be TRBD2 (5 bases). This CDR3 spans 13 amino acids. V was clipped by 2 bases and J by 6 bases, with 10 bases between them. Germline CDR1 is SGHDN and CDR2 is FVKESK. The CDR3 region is CASSQTGRKTQYF. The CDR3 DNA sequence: TGTGCCAGCAGCCAAACGGGGAGAAAGACCCAGTACTTC.

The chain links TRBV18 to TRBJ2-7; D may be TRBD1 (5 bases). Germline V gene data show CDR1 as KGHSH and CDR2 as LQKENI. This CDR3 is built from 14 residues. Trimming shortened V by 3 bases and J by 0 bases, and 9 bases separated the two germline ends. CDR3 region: CASSPFDSSYEQYF. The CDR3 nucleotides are TGTGCCAGCTCACCCTTTGACAGCTCCTACGAGCAGTACTTC.

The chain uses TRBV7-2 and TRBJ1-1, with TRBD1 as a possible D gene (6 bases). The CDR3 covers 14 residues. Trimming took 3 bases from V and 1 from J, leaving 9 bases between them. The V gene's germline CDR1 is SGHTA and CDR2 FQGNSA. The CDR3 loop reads CASSLDSWNTEAFF. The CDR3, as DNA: TGTGCCAGCAGCTTGGACAGTTGGAACACTGAAGCTTTCTTT.

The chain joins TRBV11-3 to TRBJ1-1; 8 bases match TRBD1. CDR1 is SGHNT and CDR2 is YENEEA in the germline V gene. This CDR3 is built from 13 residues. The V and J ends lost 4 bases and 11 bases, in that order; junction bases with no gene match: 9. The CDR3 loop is CASSSGQGTVAFF. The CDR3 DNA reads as TGTGCCAGCAGCTCTGGACAGGGAACAGTTGCTTTCTTT.

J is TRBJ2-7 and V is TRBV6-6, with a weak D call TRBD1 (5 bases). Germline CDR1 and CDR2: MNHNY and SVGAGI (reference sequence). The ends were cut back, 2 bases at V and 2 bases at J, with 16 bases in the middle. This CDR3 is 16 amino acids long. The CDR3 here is CASSYGRGRTTYEQYF. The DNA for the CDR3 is TGTGCCAGCAGTTACGGTAGGGGCCGCACGACCTACGAGCAGTACTTC.

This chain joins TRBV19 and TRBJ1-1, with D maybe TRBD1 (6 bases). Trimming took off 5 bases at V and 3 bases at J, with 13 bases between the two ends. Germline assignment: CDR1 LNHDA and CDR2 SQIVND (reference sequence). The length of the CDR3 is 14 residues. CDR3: CASSATGWDTEAFF. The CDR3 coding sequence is TGTGCCAGTAGTGCCACAGGGTGGGACACTGAAGCTTTCTTT.

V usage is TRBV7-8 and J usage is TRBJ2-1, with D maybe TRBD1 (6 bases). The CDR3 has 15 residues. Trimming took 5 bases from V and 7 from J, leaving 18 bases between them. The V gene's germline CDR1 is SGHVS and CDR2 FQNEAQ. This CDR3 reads CASSANTGTLNEQFF. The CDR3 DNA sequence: TGTGCCAGCAGCGCTAATACCGGGACACTTAATGAGCAGTTCTTC.

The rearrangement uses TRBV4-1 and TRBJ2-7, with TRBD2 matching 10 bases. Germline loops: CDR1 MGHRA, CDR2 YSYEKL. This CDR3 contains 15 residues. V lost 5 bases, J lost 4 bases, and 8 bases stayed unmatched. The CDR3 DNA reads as TGCGCCAGCAGCTACTCAGCGGGAGGGCTGTACGAGCAGTACTTC. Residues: CASSYSAGGLYEQYF.

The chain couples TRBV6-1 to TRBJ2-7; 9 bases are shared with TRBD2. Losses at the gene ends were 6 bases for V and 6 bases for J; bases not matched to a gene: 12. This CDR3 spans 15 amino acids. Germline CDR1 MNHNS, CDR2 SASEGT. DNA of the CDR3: TGTGCCAGCAGGAGAGCGAGCGGGAGGTCTGGCGAGCAGTACTTC. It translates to CASRRASGRSGEQYF.

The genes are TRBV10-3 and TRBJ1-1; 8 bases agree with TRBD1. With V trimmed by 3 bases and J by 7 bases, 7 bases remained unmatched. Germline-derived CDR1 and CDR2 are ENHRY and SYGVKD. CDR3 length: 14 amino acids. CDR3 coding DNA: TGTGCCATCAGTGAACTGGACAGGGTGCATGAAGCTTTCTTT. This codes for CAISELDRVHEAFF.